The clone carrying this T cell receptor beta chain was observed many times. CD8+CD4-CCR7+CD45RA+ cells were sorted as naive CD8 T cells. TCRdb redid the calling of the PCR reads with MiXCR, one entry per CDR3 protein. The sample includes more than 300,000 distinct CDR3 sequences, 20% to 25% seen only once; the top ten take approximately 0.83%. This sample was taken from a study of molecular identifiers for immune sequencing clone quantification. At the level of the study: In replicates, RNA from roughly 18,000 or 92,000 naive CD8 cells was split five ways, four sequenced.

The CDR3 extends over 17 amino acids. V lost 0 bases, J lost 5 bases, and 18 bases lay in between. Germline V gene lookup returns CDR1 MNHEY and CDR2 SVGAGI. The TCR sequence derives from a human donor in good health. Some libraries in this study had Jurkat cell RNA spiked in. The V call is TRBV6-5, the J call TRBJ2-3, with D tentatively TRBD1 (6 bases). The specimen sequenced was naive CD8+ T cells from blood, with Jurkat cell RNA spiked in. Noted subset: FACS-sorted CD8+CD4-CCR7+CD45RA+ naive T cells. CDR3 protein: CASSYSFSPGDQDTQYF. CDR3 nucleotides: TGTGCCAGCAGTTACTCTTTTTCTCCAGGGGATCAAGATACGCAGTATTTT.